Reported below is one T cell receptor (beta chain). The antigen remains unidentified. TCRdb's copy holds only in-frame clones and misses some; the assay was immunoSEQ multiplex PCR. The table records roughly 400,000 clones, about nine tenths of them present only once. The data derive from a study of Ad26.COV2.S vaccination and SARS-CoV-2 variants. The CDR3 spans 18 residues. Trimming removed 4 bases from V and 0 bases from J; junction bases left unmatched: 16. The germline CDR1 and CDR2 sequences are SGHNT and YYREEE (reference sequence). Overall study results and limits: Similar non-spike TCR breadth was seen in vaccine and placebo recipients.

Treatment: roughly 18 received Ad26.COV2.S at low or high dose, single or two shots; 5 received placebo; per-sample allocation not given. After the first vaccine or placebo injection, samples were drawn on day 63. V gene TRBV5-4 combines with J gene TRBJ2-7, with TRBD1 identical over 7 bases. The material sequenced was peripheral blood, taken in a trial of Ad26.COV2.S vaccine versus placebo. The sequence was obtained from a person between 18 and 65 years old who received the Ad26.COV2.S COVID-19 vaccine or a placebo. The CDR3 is CASSRRDSVVGSSYEQYF. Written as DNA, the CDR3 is TGTGCCAGCAGCCGTCGGGACAGTGTCGTGGGAAGCTCCTACGAGCAGTACTTC.